One T cell receptor beta chain is described in this entry. Germline CDR1 WNHNN, CDR2 SYGVQD (reference sequence). The CDR3 runs 15 residues. Trimming stripped 0 bases from V and 5 bases from J, with 14 bases between. Libraries were prepared by immunoSEQ multiplex PCR; TCRdb keeps only in-frame clonotypes and omits some of them. This sample has some 95,000 clones, with roughly 83% found just once. The entry originates in a study of control samples from healthy donors and cancer patients. Sequenced: blood. J is TRBJ2-7 and V is TRBV10-1; D is uncertain. The receptor's source is a woman in her twenties or thirties in good health. CDR3 DNA: TGCGCCAGCAGTGAGTCAACCCTGGCTGGCCACGAGCAGTACTTC. This codes for CASSESTLAGHEQYF.